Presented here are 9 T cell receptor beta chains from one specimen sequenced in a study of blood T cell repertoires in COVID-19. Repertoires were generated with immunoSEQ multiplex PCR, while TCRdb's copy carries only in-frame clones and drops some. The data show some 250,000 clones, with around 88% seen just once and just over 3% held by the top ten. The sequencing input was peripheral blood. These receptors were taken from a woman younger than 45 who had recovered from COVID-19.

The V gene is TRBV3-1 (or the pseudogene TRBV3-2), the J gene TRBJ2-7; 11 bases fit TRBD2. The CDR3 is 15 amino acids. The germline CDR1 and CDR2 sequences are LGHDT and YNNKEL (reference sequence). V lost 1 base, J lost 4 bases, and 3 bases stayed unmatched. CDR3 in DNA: TGTGCCAGCAGCCAAGGACTAGCGGGGAGGTACGAGCAGTACTTC. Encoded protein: CASSQGLAGRYEQYF.

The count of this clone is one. The CDR3 protein is CASSATGGGGKYEQYF. The DNA for the CDR3 is TGTGCCAGCAGCGCCACCGGCGGCGGGGGCAAGTACGAGCAGTACTTC. The genes are TRBV9 and TRBJ2-7, with a weak D call TRBD2 (7 bases). From germline, CDR1 is SGDLS and CDR2 YYNGEE. The CDR3 spans 16 residues. V was shortened by 3 bases and J by 4 bases, with 20 bases between the two germline ends.

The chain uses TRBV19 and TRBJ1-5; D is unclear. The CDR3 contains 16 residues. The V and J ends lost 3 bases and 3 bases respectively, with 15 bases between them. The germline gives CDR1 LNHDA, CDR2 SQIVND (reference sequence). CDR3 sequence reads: CASSMERLGFNQPQHF. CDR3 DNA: TGTGCCAGTAGTATGGAACGACTAGGCTTCAATCAGCCCCAGCATTTT.

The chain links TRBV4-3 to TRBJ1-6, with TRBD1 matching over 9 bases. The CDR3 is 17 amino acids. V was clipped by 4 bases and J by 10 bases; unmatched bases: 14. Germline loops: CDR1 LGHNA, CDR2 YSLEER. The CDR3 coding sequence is TGCGCCAGCAGCCTCGGGACAGGGCGCCCCGAGGGGTCACCCCTCCACTTT. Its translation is CASSLGTGRPEGSPLHF.

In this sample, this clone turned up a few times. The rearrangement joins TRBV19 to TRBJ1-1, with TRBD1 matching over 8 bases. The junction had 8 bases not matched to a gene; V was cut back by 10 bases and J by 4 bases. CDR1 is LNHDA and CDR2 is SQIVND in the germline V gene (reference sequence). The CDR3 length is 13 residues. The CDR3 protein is CATEGQGTTEAFF. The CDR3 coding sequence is TGTGCCACCGAAGGACAGGGCACCACTGAAGCTTTCTTT. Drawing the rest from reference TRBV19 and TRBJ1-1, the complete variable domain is DGGITQSPKYLFRKEGQNVTLSCEQNLNHDAMYWYRQDPGQGLRLIYYSQIVNDFQKGDIAEGYSVSREKKESFPLTVTSAQKNPTAFYLCATEGQGTTEAFFGQGTRLTVV.

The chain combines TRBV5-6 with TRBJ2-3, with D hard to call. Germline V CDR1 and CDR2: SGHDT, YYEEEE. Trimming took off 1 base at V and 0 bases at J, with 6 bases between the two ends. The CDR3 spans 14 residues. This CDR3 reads CASSLPSSTDTQYF. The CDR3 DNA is TGTGCCAGCAGCTTGCCTAGTAGCACAGATACGCAGTATTTT.

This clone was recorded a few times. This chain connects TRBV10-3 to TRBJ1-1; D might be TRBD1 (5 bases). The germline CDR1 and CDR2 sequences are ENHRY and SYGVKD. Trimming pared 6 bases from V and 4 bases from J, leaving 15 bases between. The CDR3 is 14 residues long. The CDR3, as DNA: TGTGCCATCAGCGTTACCGGCCAGGGCACTGAAGCTTTCTTT. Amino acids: CAISVTGQGTEAFF.

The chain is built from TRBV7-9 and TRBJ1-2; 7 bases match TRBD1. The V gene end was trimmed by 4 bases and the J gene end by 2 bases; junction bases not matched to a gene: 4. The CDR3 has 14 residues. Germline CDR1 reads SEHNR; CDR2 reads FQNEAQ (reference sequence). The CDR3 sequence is CASSYGQANYGYTF. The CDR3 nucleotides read TGTGCCAGCAGCTACGGACAGGCGAACTATGGCTACACCTTC.

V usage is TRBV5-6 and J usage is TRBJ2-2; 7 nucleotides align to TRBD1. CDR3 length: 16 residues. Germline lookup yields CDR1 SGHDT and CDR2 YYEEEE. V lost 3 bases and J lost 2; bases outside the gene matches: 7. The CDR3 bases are TGTGCCAGCAGCTCGCCAGGGACAGCCAACACCGGGGAGCTGTTTTTT. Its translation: CASSSPGTANTGELFF.